The clone carrying this T cell receptor beta chain was counted a few times. What it binds is not known. These data originate in a study of human T cells and chemical hapten exposure. Whole-study context: On the upper back, patch tests were applied with 0.01% DPC and read at 6 days.

Time point in this sample: patch test 1, 2 weeks after DPC sensitization. The treatment is: therapeutic diphenylcyclopropenone sensitization with weekly scalp DPC. Someone pulled total RNA out of unfractionated whole blood. Study-level results: Sensitizing to DPC left TCRs with a frequency above 1 in 1000 unaltered.

Trimming left V 2 bases short and J 2 bases short, with 13 bases between. The germline V gene encodes CDR1 MDHEN and CDR2 SYDVKM. This CDR3 has 15 amino acids. Unique molecular identifiers were attached to individual cDNA molecules during library preparation. One entry per CDR3 protein, called by TCRdb with MiXCR from the RACE reads. The table has roughly 180,000 distinct CDR3 sequences, about 14% seen once. The chain recombines TRBV28 with TRBJ2-7; perhaps D is TRBD1 or TRBD2 (5 bases each). This TCR derives from a woman younger than 45 with alopecia areata. Some clones in this sample may be carry-over from other donors' samples. The sequenced sample was whole blood, obtained in connection with sensitization to the hapten diphenylcyclopropenone (DPC). The CDR3 nucleotides are TGTGCCAGCAGTTTACCCCGGGGCACTACCTACGAGCAGTACTTC. Translating it yields CASSLPRGTTYEQYF.